These T cell receptor beta chains were read from a single sample in a study of cytomegalovirus exposure and HLA in healthy donors. Sequencing used immunoSEQ multiplex PCR; TCRdb keeps in-frame clones, though not all of them. The sample yields around 45,000 clones, around 68% seen once. Specimen: PBMCs. The receptors derive from a man aged 25-45 years in good health and CMV-seronegative. The CDR3 runs from the conserved cysteine through the conserved F or W. D genes are given only for firm matches. Clone sizes are given selectively: once, few, many, or a class where the clone is expanded.

V: TRBV7-9; size: few; J: TRBJ2-1; D: .; CDR3: CASSGGHFYEQFF; DNA: TGTGCCAGCAGCGGGGGCCACTTCTATGAGCAGTTCTTC
V: TRBV13; size: .; J: TRBJ2-5; D: TRBD2; CDR3: CASSGGTSGVQETQYF; DNA: TGTGCCAGCAGCGGAGGGACTAGCGGAGTACAAGAGACCCAGTACTTC
V: TRBV29-1; size: few; J: TRBJ2-7; D: TRBD1; CDR3: CSARDSAYEQYF; DNA: TGCAGCGCCCGGGACAGCGCCTACGAGCAGTACTTC
V: TRBV5-1; size: .; J: TRBJ2-1; D: TRBD2; CDR3: CASSLLPSGNEQFF; DNA: TGCGCCAGCAGCTTATTACCTAGCGGCAATGAGCAGTTCTTC
V: TRBV11-2; size: .; J: TRBJ2-7; D: TRBD2; CDR3: CASRGLAGGREQYF; DNA: TGTGCCAGCAGGGGACTAGCGGGAGGGCGGGAGCAGTACTTC
V: TRBV5-6; size: .; J: TRBJ1-2; D: .; CDR3: CASSLVNRDNYGYTF; DNA: TGTGCCAGCAGCTTAGTCAATCGGGATAACTATGGCTACACCTTC
V: TRBV6-5; size: .; J: TRBJ1-4; D: .; CDR3: CASSLQGWSNEKLFF; DNA: TGTGCCAGCAGTCTCCAGGGGTGGAGTAATGAAAAACTGTTTTTT
V: TRBV25-1; size: few; J: TRBJ1-1; D: .; CDR3: CASSENHMNTEAFF; DNA: TGTGCCAGCAGTGAAAACCACATGAACACTGAAGCTTTCTTT
V: TRBV6-6; size: .; J: TRBJ1-3; D: .; CDR3: CATGSSGNTIYF; DNA: TGTGCCACAGGGTCCTCTGGAAACACCATATATTTT
V: TRBV6-5; size: .; J: TRBJ1-1; D: TRBD1; CDR3: CASSYQGARENTEAFF; DNA: TGTGCCAGCAGTTACCAGGGGGCGCGGGAGAACACTGAAGCTTTCTTT
V: TRBV21-1; size: .; J: TRBJ2-3; D: .; CDR3: CASTVQGIADTQYF; DNA: TGTGCCAGCACCGTACAGGGAATTGCAGATACGCAGTATTTT
V: TRBV25-1; size: .; J: TRBJ2-5; D: TRBD2; CDR3: CASTSPGTSGPTQYF; DNA: TGTGCCAGCACCTCCCCCGGGACTAGCGGGCCCACCCAGTACTTC
V: TRBV19; size: .; J: TRBJ2-3; D: TRBD2; CDR3: CASSIARGTSGTVDTQYF; DNA: TGTGCCAGTAGTATTGCTCGAGGGACTAGCGGAACGGTAGATACGCAGTATTTT
V: TRBV27; size: .; J: TRBJ1-5; D: .; CDR3: CASSTQARHSQGLYSNQPQHF; DNA: TGTGCCAGCAGTACCCAGGCCCGACATTCCCAAGGACTATATAGCAATCAGCCCCAGCATTTT
V: TRBV5-5; size: once; J: TRBJ2-3; D: .; CDR3: CASSFRGAGSDTQYF; DNA: TGTGCCAGCAGCTTCAGGGGAGCGGGGTCAGATACGCAGTATTTT
V: TRBV2; size: .; J: TRBJ1-4; D: .; CDR3: CASSQGEKLFF; DNA: TGTGCCAGCAGTCAGGGGGAAAAACTGTTTTTT
V: TRBV18; size: .; J: TRBJ1-1; D: .; CDR3: CASSPSPGDTEAFF; DNA: TGTGCCAGCTCACCATCTCCGGGGGACACTGAAGCTTTCTTT
V: TRBV2; size: .; J: TRBJ2-5; D: TRBD1; CDR3: CASIGQARGETQYF; DNA: TGTGCCAGCATTGGACAGGCAAGGGGTGAGACCCAGTACTTC
V: TRBV30; size: .; J: TRBJ2-7; D: .; CDR3: CAWSPVVYEQYF; DNA: TGTGCCTGGAGCCCGGTAGTCTACGAGCAGTACTTC
V: TRBV4-1; size: few; J: TRBJ1-2; D: TRBD1; CDR3: CASSQAGTGGKGYTF; DNA: TGCGCCAGCAGCCAGGCTGGGACAGGGGGAAAAGGCTACACCTTC
V: TRBV4-1; size: .; J: TRBJ2-5; D: TRBD2; CDR3: CASSQVGLAGETQYF; DNA: TGCGCCAGCAGCCAAGTGGGACTAGCCGGCGAGACCCAGTACTTC
V: TRBV25-1; size: once; J: TRBJ1-2; D: TRBD1; CDR3: CASSPESPLDRAIGYTF; DNA: TGTGCCAGCAGCCCGGAGAGCCCGCTGGACAGGGCGATTGGCTACACCTTC
V: TRBV19; size: .; J: TRBJ2-7; D: .; CDR3: CASTSGQSDYEQYF; DNA: TGTGCCAGTACATCGGGTCAATCCGACTACGAGCAGTACTTC
V: TRBV5-1; size: .; J: TRBJ2-5; D: .; CDR3: CASSLAAGLAREQYF; DNA: TGCGCCAGCAGCTTGGCTGCGGGATTAGCTCGGGAGCAGTACTTC
V: TRBV6-5; size: .; J: TRBJ2-5; D: .; CDR3: CASRRTVTETQYF; DNA: TGTGCCAGCAGGCGGACAGTTACAGAGACCCAGTACTTC
V: TRBV5-1; size: .; J: TRBJ2-7; D: TRBD2; CDR3: CASSSTQRLAGTEQYF; DNA: TGCGCCAGCAGCTCGACCCAACGACTAGCGGGCACAGAGCAGTACTTC
V: TRBV29-1; size: .; J: TRBJ2-3; D: .; CDR3: CSVEDSTDTQYF; DNA: TGCAGCGTTGAAGATAGCACGGATACGCAGTATTTT
V: TRBV4-2; size: once; J: TRBJ2-5; D: TRBD1; CDR3: CASSQDIWTGREFEQETQYF; DNA: TGTGCCAGCAGCCAAGATATTTGGACAGGGAGAGAATTCGAACAAGAGACCCAGTACTTC
V: TRBV5-1; size: .; J: TRBJ2-1; D: TRBD2; CDR3: CASSTSGSSYNEQFF; DNA: TGCGCCAGCAGCACAAGCGGGAGCTCCTACAATGAGCAGTTCTTC
V: TRBV7-8; size: .; J: TRBJ1-5; D: .; CDR3: CASSLGGAYYSNQPQHF; DNA: TGTGCCAGCAGCCTTGGGGGGGCCTACTATAGCAATCAGCCCCAGCATTTT
V: TRBV7-6; size: .; J: TRBJ2-2; D: .; CDR3: CASSPTGSVGELFF; DNA: TGTGCCAGCAGCCCTACAGGGTCGGTCGGGGAGCTGTTTTTT
V: TRBV9; size: .; J: TRBJ1-4; D: .; CDR3: CASSVGVRGQGEKLFF; DNA: TGTGCCAGCAGCGTAGGGGTCCGCGGCCAGGGAGAAAAACTGTTTTTT
V: TRBV7-2; size: .; J: TRBJ2-5; D: .; CDR3: CASSDGGGIGLQETQYF; DNA: TGTGCCAGCAGCGACGGGGGTGGTATTGGTCTACAAGAGACCCAGTACTTC
V: TRBV7-9; size: .; J: TRBJ2-3; D: TRBD2; CDR3: CASSQGLASVVDTQYF; DNA: TGTGCCAGCAGCCAGGGACTAGCGAGTGTCGTAGATACGCAGTATTTT
V: TRBV27; size: .; J: TRBJ2-7; D: TRBD2; CDR3: CASSLLGTSLVNEQYF; DNA: TGTGCCAGCAGTTTACTTGGGACTAGCCTTGTGAACGAGCAGTACTTC
V: TRBV25-1; size: .; J: TRBJ2-7; D: .; CDR3: CASSPLSNLPYEQYF; DNA: TGTGCCAGCAGTCCCCTTAGCAACCTTCCCTACGAGCAGTACTTC
V: TRBV11-2; size: .; J: TRBJ2-7; D: .; CDR3: CASSKQAPYEQYF; DNA: TGTGCCAGCAGCAAACAGGCCCCCTACGAGCAGTACTTC
V: TRBV30; size: .; J: TRBJ1-1; D: .; CDR3: CAWSLGASGYDEAFF; DNA: TGTGCCTGGAGTCTTGGCGCCTCAGGGTACGATGAAGCTTTCTTT
V: TRBV2; size: .; J: TRBJ1-3; D: TRBD1; CDR3: CASSEGQGTGNTIYF; DNA: TGTGCCAGCAGCGAGGGACAGGGTACTGGAAACACCATATATTTT
V: TRBV21-1; size: .; J: TRBJ2-7; D: .; CDR3: CASSNRQTYEQYF; DNA: TGTGCCAGCAGCAATCGTCAGACCTACGAGCAGTACTTC